One sample yielded the 7 T cell receptor beta chains listed below, sequenced in a study of blood T cells in healthy people across ages. Using a J-beta primer mix together with a sample-barcoded 5' primer, a second PCR was run for roughly 7 to 12 cycles. TCRdb re-called the 5' RACE reads with MiXCR, one entry per CDR3 protein. The repertoire includes more than 1,400,000 distinct CDR3 sequences, 35% to 45% of them detected once, and less than 8% sits in the top ten. The sequencing sample was made of blood. The source of these receptors is a woman younger than 30 in good health.

In DNA, the CDR3 is TGCGCCAGCAGCTCACCGGGACAGGGGCTACTGCAAGCCTACGAGCAGTACTTC. This encodes CASSSPGQGLLQAYEQYF. The gene calls are TRBV5-1 and TRBJ2-7, with TRBD1 matching 10 bases. This CDR3 has 18 amino acids. The germline V gene encodes CDR1 SGHRS and CDR2 YFSETQ. Losses at the gene ends were 3 bases for V and 2 bases for J; bases not matched to a gene: 14.

About this clonotype itself: The junction and the germline gene differ at one end; a read error may be behind it. This rearrangement joins TRBV4-2 to TRBJ2-5; 10 bases map to TRBD2. The CDR3 covers 17 residues. The germline V gene encodes CDR1 LGHNA and CDR2 YNFKEQ. The CDR3 region has the DNA TGTGACAGCAGCCAACTGTCGCTAGCGGGGGACCAAGAGACCCAGTACTTC. This translates into CDSSQLSLAGDQETQYF.

Regarding this clonotype: At one end the junction does not follow the germline gene, possibly because of a read error. The DNA for the CDR3 is TGTGCCAGCAGCCAAGGCCCTACAGCGCAAGGGACCCAGTACTTC. This codes for CASSQGPTAQGTQYF. The rearrangement links TRBV4-2 to TRBJ2-5; no clear D gene. The CDR3 covers 15 residues. CDR1 and CDR2 from the germline V gene are LGHNA and YNFKEQ.

This clonotype was detected only a few times. CDR3 DNA: TGTGCCACCAGTGATTCGACAGGGAATGAAAAACTGTTTTTT. This codes for CATSDSTGNEKLFF. The chain combines TRBV24-1 with TRBJ1-4, with 7 bases lining up with TRBD1. The V segment lost 2 bases and the J segment 5 bases; nucleotides outside the gene matches: 1. This CDR3 has 14 residues. Germline V CDR1 and CDR2: KGHDR, SFDVKD.

This chain uses TRBV20-1 with TRBJ2-5; tentative D call: TRBD2 (6 bases). V lost 5 bases to trimming and J lost 4 bases, with 8 bases between them. CDR1 DFQATT and CDR2 SNEGSKA come from the germline V gene (reference sequence). This CDR3 contains 11 residues. The CDR3 reads CSAAGRETQYF. For the CDR3, the DNA is TGCAGTGCTGCGGGGAGAGAGACCCAGTACTTC.

The gene calls are TRBV2 and TRBJ2-3; 9 nucleotides agree with TRBD2. V was clipped by 6 bases and J by 2 bases; unmatched bases: 9. Germline values: CDR1 SNHLY, CDR2 FYNNEI. The CDR3 loop spans 16 amino acids. DNA of the CDR3: TGTGCCAGCAGCACCGGGACTAGCTTAACCACAGATACGCAGTATTTT. As protein: CASSTGTSLTTDTQYF. The whole variable domain, remainder taken from reference TRBV2 and TRBJ2-3, is EPEVTQTPSHQVTQMGQEVILRCVPISNHLYFYWYRQILGQKVEFLVSFYNNEISEKSEIFDDQFSVERPDGSNFTLKIRSTKLEDSAMYFCASSTGTSLTTDTQYFGPGTRLTVL.

As for this clonotype: The junction does not match germline at one end; this may be a read error. This chain joins TRBV6-1 and TRBJ2-3; maybe TRBD1 (7 bases). The CDR3 loop spans 13 amino acids. The germline V gene has CDR1 MNHNS and CDR2 SASEGT. The CDR3 nucleotides read TGTGCCACCTCAGGGGGGACTCCAGAGACGCAGTATTTT. Protein sequence: CATSGGTPETQYF.